Listed below are T cell receptor beta chains from one sample, sequenced in a study of blood T cell repertoires in COVID-19. Assay used: immunoSEQ multiplex PCR; TCRdb lists only in-frame clones, some missing. Found here are 200,000 to 250,000 clones, more than 75% of them singletons; the top ten hold just over 3%. Material for sequencing was peripheral blood. Source of these receptors: a woman in her thirties who had recovered from COVID-19. Each CDR3 is given with its conserved first and last residue. A D gene is named only where the DNA matches it firmly. The size entry is marked missing in some rows and otherwise reads once, few, many or a size class.

j_call v_call clone_size d_call cdr3_nt cdr3_aa
TRBJ2-2 TRBV7-2 NA NA TGTGCCAGCAGCTTAAAGGAGGGTGGCGGGGAGCTGTTTTTT CASSLKEGGGELFF
TRBJ2-3 TRBV5-5 NA TRBD2 TGTGCCAGCAGCTTGGCCACTAGCGGGGCCTTCACAGATACGCAGTATTTT CASSLATSGAFTDTQYF
TRBJ2-7 TRBV2 NA TRBD2 TGTGCCAGCAGGGGTTCTAGCGGGGGGGCGAGCGAGCAGTACTTC CASRGSSGGASEQYF
TRBJ2-7 TRBV19 few NA TGTGCCAGTACCTCAATAAAGGCAGGTGTGGGCGAGCAGTACTTC CASTSIKAGVGEQYF
TRBJ1-5 TRBV11-2 few TRBD1 TGTGCCAGCAGCGCAGACAGGGGCCAGCCCCAGCATTTT CASSADRGQPQHF
TRBJ1-3 TRBV4-1 NA TRBD1 TGCGCCAGCAGCCAAGAACCCCAGGGGGCCTTCTCTGGAAACACCATATATTTT CASSQEPQGAFSGNTIYF
TRBJ2-7 TRBV5-1 few TRBD2 TGCGCCAGCAGCCTCCTAGCGGGAAACATCTACGAGCAGTACTTC CASSLLAGNIYEQYF
TRBJ1-2 TRBV7-9 NA NA TGTGCCAGCAGCTTAAAGTCTGACAGCCGGCTGCGAGGATTTGGCTACACCTTC CASSLKSDSRLRGFGYTF
TRBJ2-2 TRBV5-1 NA TRBD2 TGCGCCAGCAGCTTGTGGACTAGGGACACCGGGGAGCTGTTTTTT CASSLWTRDTGELFF
TRBJ2-7 TRBV6-2/TRBV6-3 NA TRBD1 TGTGCCAGCAGTTCCAGGACAGGGAACGTCGAGCAGTACTTC CASSSRTGNVEQYF
TRBJ2-1 TRBV18 NA NA NA CASSPLGASILVYNEQFF
TRBJ2-5 TRBV4-1 NA NA TGCGCCAGCAGCCAAGATGGGCTCCGGTCAGAGACCCAGTACTTC CASSQDGLRSETQYF
TRBJ2-3 TRBV3-1/TRBV3-2 NA NA TGTGCCAGCAGCCAAGACAACACAGATACGCAGTATTTT CASSQDNTDTQYF
TRBJ1-6 TRBV27 few NA TGTGCCAGCAGTTTAGTAAATTCACCCCTCCACTTT CASSLVNSPLHF
TRBJ2-7 TRBV9 NA NA TGTGCCAGCAGCCCTCCCGGGGGGCCCTACGAGCAGTACTTC CASSPPGGPYEQYF
TRBJ1-4 TRBV21-1 NA NA TGTGCCAGCAGCAGGGGGGACAGGGTCGCAACTAATGAAAAACTGTTTTTT CASSRGDRVATNEKLFF
TRBJ2-2 TRBV15 NA NA TGTGCCACCAGCAGCAAAGGGGGACATCGTGGCACCGGGGAGCTGTTTTTT CATSSKGGHRGTGELFF
TRBJ2-1 TRBV3-1/TRBV3-2 NA TRBD2 TGTGCCAGCAGCGACCCGGGGGGACGGGGGTCCTACAATGAGCAGTTCTTC CASSDPGGRGSYNEQFF
TRBJ2-3 TRBV5-4 few TRBD2 TGTGCCAGCAGCTCAGCCCGGGGGGGACGCACAGATACGCAGTATTTT CASSSARGGRTDTQYF
TRBJ2-5 TRBV5-5 NA TRBD2 TGTGCCAGCAGCTTGGCTCTGGCGGGGGGGAATCAAGAGACCCAGTACTTC CASSLALAGGNQETQYF
TRBJ2-1 TRBV6-5 NA TRBD2 TGTGCCAGCAGAGCTACTAGCGCTGGATACAATGAGCAGTTCTTC CASRATSAGYNEQFF
TRBJ2-3 TRBV15 NA NA TGTGCCACCAGCAGAGATCTCACTGGCGGGGGCACAGATACGCAGTATTTT CATSRDLTGGGTDTQYF
TRBJ2-3 TRBV10-3 NA TRBD1 TGTGCCATCAGCTACGACAGGGGAAAGGATACGCAGTATTTT CAISYDRGKDTQYF
TRBJ1-4 TRBV5-1 NA NA TGCGCCAGCAGCTTGGAAAGACAGAATGAAAAACTGTTTTTT CASSLERQNEKLFF
TRBJ2-7 TRBV18 NA TRBD1 TGTGCCAGCTCTCCGGGACAGGGGTTCTACGAGCAGTACTTC CASSPGQGFYEQYF
TRBJ1-6 TRBV18 NA TRBD1 TGTGCCAGCTCACCAAAGGGGGCCCTTAATTCACCCCTCCACTTT CASSPKGALNSPLHF
TRBJ2-7 TRBV6-2/TRBV6-3 NA TRBD2 TGTGCCAGCAGCCGCGAGCGACGGGGGGACTACGAGCAGTACTTC CASSRERRGDYEQYF
TRBJ1-2 TRBV11-2 once TRBD1 TGTGCCAGCAGCTTACAGGGGGCTGGATATGGCTACACCTTC CASSLQGAGYGYTF
TRBJ2-5 TRBV2 NA NA TGTGCCAGCAGAGACAACGAAGAGACCCAGTACTTC CASRDNEETQYF
TRBJ2-1 TRBV6-5 NA NA TGTGCCAGCAGTAATGTGGTGGCCAATGAGCAGTTCTTC CASSNVVANEQFF
TRBJ2-5 TRBV11-2 NA NA TGTGCCAGCAGCCCGCCTGGAGCGTCTGGGGAGACCCAGTACTTC CASSPPGASGETQYF
TRBJ1-6 TRBV5-4 few TRBD1 TGTGCCAGCAGCTTGGACAGGGGTAGGTCACCCCTCCACTTT CASSLDRGRSPLHF
TRBJ2-1 TRBV12-5 NA NA TGTGCTAGTGGTTCGGGACTGGGAGTTTACAATGAGCAGTTCTTC CASGSGLGVYNEQFF
TRBJ2-2 TRBV18 NA TRBD1 TGTGCCAGCTCACCAAGGCAGGGGGCCAGCACCGGGGAGCTGTTTTTT CASSPRQGASTGELFF
TRBJ1-5 TRBV7-9 NA TRBD1 TGTGCCAGCAGCTTGACAGGGGCCAATCAGCCCCAGCATTTT CASSLTGANQPQHF
TRBJ2-7 TRBV5-5 NA NA TGTGCCAGCAGCTTGGCCGTGACAACTAGAACCTACGAGCAGTACTTC CASSLAVTTRTYEQYF